The clone carrying this T cell receptor (beta chain) turned up a few times. The table came from immunoSEQ multiplex PCR; TCRdb's copy has only in-frame clones and leaves some out. Of roughly 300,000 clones in the sample, around 86% were seen once. Trimming removed 6 bases at V and 1 base at J, with 9 bases between. Germline V gene data show CDR1 as MRHNA and CDR2 as SNTAGT. The CDR3 is made up of 13 amino acids. The data were obtained in a study of blood T cell repertoires in COVID-19. As for the study in general: T cells, B-cell-depleted T cells, or PBMCs supplied cDNA or gDNA.

Two negative PCRs, clearance, or symptom resolution characterized the recovered Cohort 3 donors. Source material: PBMCs or T cells enriched from blood (not recorded which). The V gene is TRBV6-4, the J gene TRBJ1-1; weak D call: TRBD1 (6 bases). The origin of this receptor is a woman between 18 and 30 years old who had recovered from COVID-19. The CDR3 loop is CASSLQGNTEAFF. In DNA, the CDR3 is TGTGCCAGCAGCTTACAGGGGAACACTGAAGCTTTCTTT.